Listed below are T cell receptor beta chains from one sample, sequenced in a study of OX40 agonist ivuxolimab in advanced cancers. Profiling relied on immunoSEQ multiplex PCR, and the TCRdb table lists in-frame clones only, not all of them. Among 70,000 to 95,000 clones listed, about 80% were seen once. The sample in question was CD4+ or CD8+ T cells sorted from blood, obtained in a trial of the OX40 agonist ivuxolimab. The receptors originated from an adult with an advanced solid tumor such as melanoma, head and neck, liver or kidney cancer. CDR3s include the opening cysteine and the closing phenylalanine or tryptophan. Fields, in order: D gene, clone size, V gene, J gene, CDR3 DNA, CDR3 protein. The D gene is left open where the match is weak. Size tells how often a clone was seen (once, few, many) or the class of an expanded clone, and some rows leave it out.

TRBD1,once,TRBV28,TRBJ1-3,TGTGCCAGCAGTTTAGCGGTAGGGGGGACAGCTCTCTCTGGAAACACCATATATTTT,CASSLAVGGTALSGNTIYF
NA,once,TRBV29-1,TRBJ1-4,TGCAGCGCCTCCCAGGGAGAAAAACTGTTTTTT,CSASQGEKLFF
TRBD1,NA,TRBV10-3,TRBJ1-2,TGTGCCATCACCGGAGACAGGGGCGCGGTTGGCTACACCTTC,CAITGDRGAVGYTF
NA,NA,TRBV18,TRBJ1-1,TGTGCCAGCTCACCCTTGGCCAGGCGAAACACTGAAGCTTTCTTT,CASSPLARRNTEAFF
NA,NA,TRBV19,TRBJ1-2,TGTGCCACCCAGAGGGGGAAACGTTTTGGCTACACCTTC,CATQRGKRFGYTF
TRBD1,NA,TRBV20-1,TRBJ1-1,TGCAGTGCGGACAGGGGATCGGCAGCTTTCTTT,CSADRGSAAFF
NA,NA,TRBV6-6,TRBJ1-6,TGTGCCAGCACCCCCTGGGGGTTTACGAATTCACCCCTCCACTTT,CASTPWGFTNSPLHF
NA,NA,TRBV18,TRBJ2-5,TGTGCCAGCTCACTCCGGGGGCCCCAAGAGACCCAGTACTTC,CASSLRGPQETQYF
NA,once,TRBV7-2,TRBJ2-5,TGTGCCAGCAGCGGCCGTAGTTTTCTAGAGACCCAGTACTTC,CASSGRSFLETQYF
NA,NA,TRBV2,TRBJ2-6,TGTGCCAGCAGTGAAAAAGGAAGCATCTCGGCCGGGGCCAACGTCCTGACTTTC,CASSEKGSISAGANVLTF
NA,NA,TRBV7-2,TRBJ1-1,TGTGCCAGCAGCCCAGGGTTGGAGAACACTGAAGCTTTCTTT,CASSPGLENTEAFF
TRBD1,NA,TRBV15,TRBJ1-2,TGTGCCACGCCGGGACAGGAAGTTCTATATGGCTACACCTTC,CATPGQEVLYGYTF
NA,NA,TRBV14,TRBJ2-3,TGTGCCAGCAGCCAAAGGGGCACAGATACGCAGTATTTT,CASSQRGTDTQYF
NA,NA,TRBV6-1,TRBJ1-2,TGTGCCAGCAGTGCGTCTACGGACAGTGTCGATGGCTACACCTTC,CASSASTDSVDGYTF
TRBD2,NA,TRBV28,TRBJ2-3,TGTGCCAGCACCGGAGCGGGGGGGCCGAAGATTACAGATACGCAGTATTTT,CASTGAGGPKITDTQYF
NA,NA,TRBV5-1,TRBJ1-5,TGCGCCAGCATAGGACATAAACCATTGGTGGAACATAGCAATCAGCCCCAGCATTTT,CASIGHKPLVEHSNQPQHF
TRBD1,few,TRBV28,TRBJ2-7,TGTGCCAGCAGTTTTACAGGGGGCGCCTCGGGCGAGCAGTACTTC,CASSFTGGASGEQYF
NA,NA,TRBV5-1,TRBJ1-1,TGCGCCAGCAGTCGAGGAGGAGGGGGGAGTCCAAACACTGAAGCTTTCTTT,CASSRGGGGSPNTEAFF
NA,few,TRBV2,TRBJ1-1,TGTGCCAGCAGTGAACGGACAAACACTGAAGCTTTCTTT,CASSERTNTEAFF
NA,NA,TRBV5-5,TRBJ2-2,TGTGCCAGCAGCCTTCGACCAAATGAGGCCGGGGAGCTGTTTTTT,CASSLRPNEAGELFF